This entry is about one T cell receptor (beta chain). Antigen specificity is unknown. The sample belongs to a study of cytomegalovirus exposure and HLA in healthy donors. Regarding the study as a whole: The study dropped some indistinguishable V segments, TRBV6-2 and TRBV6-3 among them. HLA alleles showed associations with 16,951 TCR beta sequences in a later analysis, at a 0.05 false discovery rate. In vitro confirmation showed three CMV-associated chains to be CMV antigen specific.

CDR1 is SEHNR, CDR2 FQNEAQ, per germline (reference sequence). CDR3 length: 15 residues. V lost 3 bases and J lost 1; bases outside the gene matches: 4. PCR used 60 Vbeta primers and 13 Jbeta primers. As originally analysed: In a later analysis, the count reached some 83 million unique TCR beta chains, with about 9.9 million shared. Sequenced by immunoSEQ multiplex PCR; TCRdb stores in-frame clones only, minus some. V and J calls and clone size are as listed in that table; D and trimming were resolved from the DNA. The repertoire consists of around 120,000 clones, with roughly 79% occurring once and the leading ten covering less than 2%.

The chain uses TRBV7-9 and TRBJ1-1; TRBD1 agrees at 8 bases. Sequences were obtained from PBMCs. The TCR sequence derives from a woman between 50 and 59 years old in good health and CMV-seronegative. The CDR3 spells CASSFTTGGNTEAFF. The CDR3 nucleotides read TGTGCCAGCAGCTTTACTACAGGGGGGAACACTGAAGCTTTCTTT.